This T cell receptor (beta chain) was profiled in a study of T cells after yellow fever vaccination. Study as a whole: The fractions with low cell numbers were processed using SMART-Seq v4 Ultra Low Input. Broader study findings: Primary-vaccination clones mostly resurfaced post-booster (around 96% CD4, 85% to 90% CD8). Relatively few clonotypes were ones that appeared in both CD4 and CD8 compartments. From the bulk population, abundant clonotypes could contaminate and appear within FACS-sorted repertoires.

This CDR3 contains 15 residues. Germline V gene data show CDR1 as MNHEY and CDR2 as SVGEGT. After removal of 7 bases from V and 1 base from J, the junction contained 5 bases not matched to a gene. TCRdb reanalysed the 5' RACE reads using MiXCR and keeps one entry per CDR3 protein. The data contain some 150,000 distinct CDR3 sequences, about 10% of them singletons. This clonotype came up a few times. The antigen is undetermined. The chain couples TRBV6-2 or TRBV6-3 to TRBJ2-2, with 8 nucleotides matching TRBD2. The sequences come from CD8+ T cells sorted from PBMCs, collected 15 days after the yellow fever booster vaccination. This clonotype originated in a man aged 18 to 29 who received the YFV17D yellow fever vaccine. CDR3 sequence reads: CASIASGWNTGELFF. Here the CDR3 DNA reads TGTGCCAGCATTGCTAGCGGGTGGAACACCGGGGAGCTGTTTTTT.